The clone carrying this TCR beta chain was seen just once. Its antigen is currently unknown. The data stem from a study of T cells in tumors after PD-1 blockade. This CDR3 contains 13 residues. Germline CDR1 reads MDHEN; CDR2 reads SYDVKM. J was trimmed by 0 bases and V by 11 bases; bases with no gene match: 6. Profiling relied on immunoSEQ multiplex PCR, and the TCRdb table lists in-frame clones only, not all of them. The table shows about 15,000 clones, with around 62% occurring only once. The study, taken as a whole, reports: About 41% of tumor TCR clonotypes were also found in blood. Clonal replacement was seen across treatment, not between pre-treatment samples.

Tumor biopsies came from the same primary tumor site before and after PD-1 blockade. Genomic DNA template from tumor biopsies or peripheral blood, 616 ng to 6,004 ng input. The material sequenced was tumor tissue, taken after anti-PD-1 treatment. The sequence derives from a human donor with cutaneous squamous cell carcinoma. The chain is built from TRBV28 and TRBJ1-1; 7 bases align to TRBD1. CDR3 sequence reads: CAGRDSMNTEAFF. CDR3 nucleotides: TGTGCCGGACGGGACAGCATGAACACTGAAGCTTTCTTT.